The entry below gives a single T cell receptor beta chain sequence along with its context. Its antigen is not known. TCRdb reanalysed the PCR reads using MiXCR and keeps one entry per CDR3 protein. The sample lists about 18,000 distinct CDR3 sequences, approximately 59% seen once, with approximately 1% in the top ten. The data stem from a study of vaccination and CD4 T cells after COVID-19. Study findings and constraints: Median counts of SARS-CoV-2-reactive clonotypes increased from roughly 21 to 40; this difference was not significant. The analysis of convalescent patients involved relatively few individuals and lacked early post-infection timepoints.

The CDR3 consists of 14 residues. The junction had 1 base not matched to a gene; V was cut back by 0 bases and J by 3 bases. Germline V gene lookup returns CDR1 DFQATT and CDR2 SNEGSKA (reference sequence). This sequence was found in a human donor who had recovered from COVID-19. The chain has TRBV20-1 and TRBJ1-1; 10 bases map to TRBD1. The specimen was CD4+ T cells from blood, collected before SARS-CoV-2 vaccination. The CDR3 region has the DNA TGCAGTGCTAGAGATGACAGGGGGCACACTGAAGCTTTCTTT. This gives the protein CSARDDRGHTEAFF.